The 7 T cell receptor beta chains below all came from one sample that was sequenced in a study of blood T cell repertoires in COVID-19. Assay used: immunoSEQ multiplex PCR; TCRdb lists only in-frame clones, some missing. Of about 140,000 clones listed, 90% are singletons. The sample was peripheral blood. The source is a woman aged 80 or older with acute or convalescent COVID-19.

The count of this clone is one. The chain links TRBV5-1 to TRBJ2-1; possibly TRBD1 for D (6 bases). The CDR3 contains 15 residues. Germline V gene sequence: CDR1 SGHRS, CDR2 YFSETQ. Between the trimmed V and J ends, which lost 1 base and 0 bases, there was a span of 8 bases. The CDR3 is CASSLWDISYNEQFF. The CDR3 DNA reads TGCGCCAGCAGCTTGTGGGACATCTCCTACAATGAGCAGTTCTTC.

This clone was found once. The chain joins TRBV4-2 to TRBJ2-7, with TRBD1 matching 7 bases. This CDR3 has 15 amino acids. The trim removed 2 bases at V and 2 bases at J, leaving 6 bases unmatched. Germline V CDR1 and CDR2: LGHNA, YNFKEQ. CDR3: CASSQRQGPTYEQYF. In DNA form, the CDR3 reads TGTGCCAGCAGCCAAAGACAGGGTCCAACCTACGAGCAGTACTTC.

The V gene is TRBV25-1, the J gene TRBJ2-7, with 9 bases that match TRBD1. Trimming removed 6 bases from V and 6 bases from J; junction bases left unmatched: 9. The CDR3 extends over 14 amino acids. Germline loops: CDR1 MGHDK, CDR2 SYGVNS. Here the CDR3 DNA reads TGTGCCAGCAGAGGGACAGGGAGGTCCCGCGAGCAGTACTTC. Amino acids: CASRGTGRSREQYF.

This clone was seen just once. This chain joins TRBV4-1 and TRBJ1-2, with D unresolved. Germline V gives CDR1 MGHRA, CDR2 YSYEKL. V lost 2 bases and J lost 7, with 11 bases in between. The CDR3 extends over 13 amino acids. The CDR3 spells CASSQRDRGGYTF. DNA for the CDR3: TGCGCCAGCAGCCAACGGGATCGCGGTGGCTACACCTTC.

The V and J genes are TRBV18 and TRBJ1-4, with D hard to call. The V gene lost 2 bases and the J gene lost 0 bases, with 13 bases spanning the gap. CDR3 size: 17 residues. The germline V gene encodes CDR1 KGHSH and CDR2 LQKENI. CDR3 DNA: TGTGCCAGCTCACCAACGGGTCCTGGCGCAACTAATGAAAAACTGTTTTTT. It is translated as CASSPTGPGATNEKLFF.

This chain uses TRBV9 with TRBJ1-5; no clear D. The germline V gene encodes CDR1 SGDLS and CDR2 YYNGEE. V lost 4 bases, J lost 3 bases, and 11 bases lay in between. The CDR3 has 14 amino acids. DNA for the CDR3: TGTGCCAGCAGCCCCCGCCCAGACAATCAGCCCCAGCATTTT. This translates into CASSPRPDNQPQHF.

The chain employs TRBV11-3 and TRBJ2-1, with TRBD2 matching over 14 bases. Trimming took 5 bases from V and 9 from J; bases not matched to a gene: 6. This CDR3 has 15 amino acids. The germline gives CDR1 SGHNT, CDR2 YENEEA. The CDR3 is CASSPTSGGEVEQFF. CDR3 DNA: TGTGCCAGCAGCCCGACTAGCGGGGGGGAGGTTGAGCAGTTCTTC.